These 25 T cell receptor beta chains were sequenced from one sample in a study of blood T cell repertoires in COVID-19. Clones were sequenced by immunoSEQ multiplex PCR, and TCRdb holds only the in-frame ones, with some missing. This sample yields 60,000 to 80,000 clones, of which 88% are seen a single time; approximately 5% belongs to the top ten. Sequencing was carried out using peripheral blood. Receptors originate from a human donor in a cohort sampled during active COVID-19.

The gene calls are TRBV5-6 and TRBJ2-5; no reliable D call. Germline V gene data show CDR1 as SGHDT and CDR2 as YYEEEE. Trimming took off 1 base at V and 1 base at J, with 8 bases between the two ends. This CDR3 contains 14 residues. CDR3 sequence reads: CASSLWAGQETQYF. The CDR3 nucleotides are TGTGCCAGCAGCTTGTGGGCAGGCCAAGAGACCCAGTACTTC.

This clone has just one count. V usage is TRBV18 and J usage is TRBJ2-7; 9 bases align to TRBD1. The CDR3 runs to 15 residues. Germline assignment: CDR1 KGHSH and CDR2 LQKENI. The V and J ends lost 4 bases and 5 bases, in that order; junction bases with no gene match: 9. The CDR3 bases are TGTGCCAGCTCACGACCGGGGACAGGGAGGGACGAGCAGTACTTC. Translating it yields CASSRPGTGRDEQYF.

V and J are TRBV4-3 and TRBJ1-1, with D hard to call. This CDR3 has 13 residues. From germline, CDR1 is LGHNA and CDR2 YSLEER. The V end was cut by 0 bases, the J end by 10 bases, with 12 bases between. CDR3 residues: CASSQDKSGRAFF. In DNA form, the CDR3 reads TGCGCCAGCAGCCAAGATAAATCCGGGAGAGCTTTCTTT.

The chain employs TRBV3-1 (or the pseudogene TRBV3-2) and TRBJ1-2; weak D call: TRBD1 (6 bases). This CDR3 is 13 amino acids long. With 6 bases removed from V and 6 bases from J, the gap between germline ends came to 14 bases. Germline CDR1 and CDR2: LGHDT and YNNKEL (reference sequence). The CDR3: CASRSPTGNGYTF. The CDR3 DNA sequence: TGTGCCAGCAGATCCCCGACAGGTAATGGCTACACCTTC.

This clone came up once. V is TRBV4-3 and J is TRBJ2-2; TRBD2 matches at 10 bases. Trimming took 0 bases from V and 4 from J; bases not matched to a gene: 14. CDR1 and CDR2 from the germline V gene are LGHNA and YSLEER. This CDR3 has 20 amino acids. The CDR3 bases are TGCGCCAGCAGCCAAGATGCGAACGTAGCGGGGGGTGCGATCACCGGGGAGCTGTTTTTT. Residues: CASSQDANVAGGAITGELFF.

The chain uses TRBV10-2 and TRBJ2-3, with 8 bases matching TRBD2. J lost 0 bases, V lost 6 bases, and 5 bases had no gene match. The CDR3 contains 15 residues. CDR1 WSHSY and CDR2 SAAADI come from the germline V gene. The CDR3 coding sequence is TGCGCCAGCAGCGGGGGGGGAAGGAGCACAGATACGCAGTATTTT. Amino acids: CASSGGGRSTDTQYF.

The chain couples TRBV5-8 to TRBJ2-2, with no clear D. V lost 5 bases and J 5 bases, leaving 7 bases between the germline ends. The CDR3 length is 12 residues. Germline CDR1 SGHTS, CDR2 YDEGEE. The CDR3 nucleotides read TGTGCCAGCAGTCCTAGAACCGGGGAGCTGTTTTTT. Translation: CASSPRTGELFF.

V gene TRBV11-2 combines with J gene TRBJ2-1; D remains unclear. Germline lookup yields CDR1 SGHAT and CDR2 FQNNGV. V shed 10 bases and J shed 1 base, with 5 bases lying between them. CDR3 length equals 11 residues. This chain's CDR3 is CATPSYNEQFF. As DNA, the CDR3 is TGTGCCACCCCATCCTACAATGAGCAGTTCTTC.

This clone has only a few counts. V and J are TRBV30 and TRBJ1-2; 8 positions match TRBD1. V dropped 3 bases and J dropped 9; count of bases not matched to a gene: 9. This CDR3 region has 13 residues. Germline V CDR1 and CDR2: GTSNPN, SVGIG (reference sequence). CDR3 DNA: TGTGCCTGGAGAGAAGGACAGGGAGATCGCTACACCTTC. It specifies CAWREGQGDRYTF.

The chain links TRBV9 to TRBJ1-1; TRBD1 matches at 9 bases. This CDR3 region has 15 residues. Per germline, CDR1 SGDLS and CDR2 YYNGEE. V trimming: 0 bases; J trimming: 10 bases; junction bases outside the gene matches: 10. The CDR3: CASSVGGTGFVGAFF. The CDR3 nucleotides read TGTGCCAGCAGCGTAGGGGGGACAGGGTTTGTAGGAGCTTTCTTT.

The V call is TRBV6-5, the J call TRBJ2-2; D call uncertain. The CDR3 runs 14 residues. Germline CDR1 and CDR2: MNHEY and SVGAGI. V dropped 5 bases and J dropped 6 bases, with 13 bases sitting between them. The CDR3 region has the DNA TGTGCCAGCAGTCCCAGGTTTCCCCCCGGGGAGCTGTTTTTT. Translated, it gives CASSPRFPPGELFF.

The chain is built from TRBV19 and TRBJ2-2; TRBD1 matches at 7 bases. The CDR3 has 14 amino acids. Trimming cost V 7 bases and J 3 bases; bases outside gene matches: 5. Looked up from germline, CDR1 is LNHDA and CDR2 is SQIVND (reference sequence). The CDR3 DNA follows: TGTGCCAGTAAACCGCAGGGGGACACCGGGGAGCTGTTTTTT. This translates into CASKPQGDTGELFF.

This clone appeared once. The chain carries TRBV7-2 and TRBJ1-2, with D perhaps matching TRBD1 (5 bases). This CDR3 contains 13 residues. Per the germline V gene, CDR1 is SGHTA and CDR2 is FQGNSA. Trimming shortened V by 1 base and J by 5 bases, and 8 bases separated the two germline ends. CDR3 loop: CASSLDRLYGYTF. The CDR3, as DNA: TGTGCCAGCAGCTTAGACAGGTTATATGGCTACACCTTC.

The V call is TRBV3-1 (or the pseudogene TRBV3-2), the J call TRBJ1-2; 9 nucleotides agree with TRBD1. Germline trimming cut 3 bases from V and 5 bases from J; bases unmatched to any gene: 7. Germline V gives CDR1 LGHDT, CDR2 YNNKEL (reference sequence). This CDR3 is 15 amino acids long. Here the CDR3 reads CASSQGQGGGYGYTF. The DNA of the CDR3 is TGTGCCAGCAGCCAGGGACAGGGAGGGGGGTATGGCTACACCTTC.

This clone was observed a handful of times. The rearrangement links TRBV28 to TRBJ2-6; TRBD2 matches at 14 bases. This CDR3 spans 17 amino acids. Germline V gene data show CDR1 as MDHEN and CDR2 as SYDVKM. V lost 6 bases to trimming and J lost 4 bases; unmatched junction nucleotides: 5. The CDR3 DNA sequence: TGTGCCAGCAGGGGGACTAGCGGGAGCTCCGGGGCCAACGTCCTGACTTTC. Protein sequence: CASRGTSGSSGANVLTF.

The gene calls are TRBV29-1 and TRBJ1-2, with D hard to call. The CDR3 totals 17 residues. Trimming left V 3 bases short and J 0 bases short, with 20 bases between. The germline CDR1 and CDR2 sequences are SQVTM and ANQGSEA. CDR3: CSVDRRREENPNYGYTF. The CDR3 DNA is TGCAGCGTTGACCGCAGAAGGGAGGAAAATCCTAACTATGGCTACACCTTC. Supplemented by reference TRBV29-1 and TRBJ1-2, the full variable domain reads SAVISQKPSRDICQRGTSLTIQCQVDSQVTMMFWYRQQPGQSLTLIATANQGSEATYESGFVIDKFPISRPNLTFSTLTVSNMSPEDSSIYLCSVDRRREENPNYGYTFGSGTRLTVV.

The chain uses TRBV28 and TRBJ2-3; 9 nucleotides align to TRBD1. V was pared by 6 bases and J by 11 bases, with 12 bases of the junction left unmatched. This CDR3 has 14 amino acids. From germline, CDR1 is MDHEN and CDR2 SYDVKM. Here the CDR3 reads CASRGQGESGMQYF. The DNA of the CDR3 is TGTGCCAGCAGGGGACAGGGAGAGTCGGGGATGCAGTATTTT.

Note on this clone: Different DNA sequences within this sample yield the same CDR3. This chain joins TRBV5-8 and TRBJ1-5, with TRBD1 matching 11 bases. The junction had 2 bases not matched to a gene; V was cut back by 4 bases and J by 5 bases. The CDR3 extends over 14 amino acids. Germline lookup yields CDR1 SGHTS and CDR2 YDEGEE. The CDR3 sequence: CASSLGQGDQPQHF. CDR3 coding DNA: TGTGCCAGCAGCCTGGGACAGGGGGATCAGCCCCAGCATTTT. The full variable domain, in which reference TRBV5-8 and TRBJ1-5 provide the parts outside the CDR3, is EAGVTQSPTHLIKTRGQQATLRCSPISGHTSVYWYQQALGLGLQFLLWYDEGEERNRGNFPPRFSGRQFPNYSSELNVNALELEDSALYLCASSLGQGDQPQHFGDGTRLSIL.

This clone was observed once. This chain joins TRBV7-2 and TRBJ1-6; D is ambiguous. V was clipped by 1 base and J by 7 bases, with 11 bases between them. Germline V gene sequence: CDR1 SGHTA, CDR2 FQGNSA. CDR3 length: 15 amino acids. Here the CDR3 DNA reads TGTGCCAGCAGCTTAGGAGTCTCGGGAAATTCACCCCTCCACTTT. Translating gives CASSLGVSGNSPLHF.

The chain recombines TRBV28 with TRBJ2-2; 8 nucleotides match TRBD1. The CDR3 runs 14 residues. Germline V CDR1 and CDR2: MDHEN, SYDVKM. V trimming: 8 bases; J trimming: 9 bases; junction bases outside the gene matches: 11. CDR3 residues: CASGRWTGRRELFF. CDR3 sequence (DNA): TGTGCCAGCGGCCGGTGGACAGGGAGGCGGGAGCTGTTTTTT. Variable domain in full (rest from reference TRBV28 and TRBJ2-2): DVKVTQSSRYLVKRTGEKVFLECVQDMDHENMFWYRQDPGLGLRLIYFSYDVKMKEKGDIPEGYSVSREKKERFSLILESASTNQTSMYLCASGRWTGRRELFFGEGSRLTVL.

V and J are TRBV4-3 and TRBJ2-3, with 9 bases matching TRBD1. J gave up 3 bases and V 0 bases, and 7 bases lay outside the gene matches. This CDR3 is 17 amino acids long. The V gene's germline CDR1 is LGHNA and CDR2 YSLEER. The CDR3 here is CASSQDLQGASTDTQYF. The CDR3 DNA is TGCGCCAGCAGCCAAGATTTACAGGGGGCGAGTACAGATACGCAGTATTTT.

This clone was picked up one time. This rearrangement joins TRBV11-2 to TRBJ2-1, with D hard to call. Germline V lookup: CDR1 SGHAT, CDR2 FQNNGV. Trimming removed 0 bases at V and 7 bases at J, with 13 bases between. The CDR3 is made up of 15 amino acids. The CDR3 DNA reads as TGTGCCAGCAGCTTAGAGCTGGGCCCGTGGAATGAGCAGTTCTTC. The encoded protein is CASSLELGPWNEQFF.

The chain links TRBV28 to TRBJ2-1, with TRBD2 identical over 9 bases. CDR1 is MDHEN and CDR2 is SYDVKM in the germline V gene. The CDR3 extends over 17 amino acids. V shed 6 bases and J 4 bases; nucleotides not matched to a gene: 13. The CDR3 nucleotides read TGTGCCAGCAGCGATAGCCTAGCGGGATTTTTATACAATGAGCAGTTCTTC. It specifies CASSDSLAGFLYNEQFF. Drawing the rest from reference TRBV28 and TRBJ2-1, the complete variable domain is DVKVTQSSRYLVKRTGEKVFLECVQDMDHENMFWYRQDPGLGLRLIYFSYDVKMKEKGDIPEGYSVSREKKERFSLILESASTNQTSMYLCASSDSLAGFLYNEQFFGPGTRLTVL.

This clone was seen a few times. The J gene is TRBJ1-4, the V gene TRBV6-5; perhaps TRBD1 as D (6 bases). V lost 10 bases to trimming and J lost 3 bases, with 18 bases between them. Germline V lookup: CDR1 MNHEY, CDR2 SVGAGI. The CDR3 has 15 residues. CDR3 protein: CATSLRGASNEKLFF. The CDR3, as DNA: TGTGCCACCTCACTCCGGGGGGCCTCTAATGAAAAACTGTTTTTT.

CDR3 coding DNA: TGTGCCAGCAGCGTACTTGAAGGAAGTGGACTCGAGACCCAGTACTTC. It codes for CASSVLEGSGLETQYF. The chain couples TRBV9 to TRBJ2-5, with D perhaps matching TRBD2 (5 bases). The V gene lost 1 base and the J gene lost 5 bases, with 18 bases spanning the gap. This CDR3 spans 16 amino acids. CDR1 is SGDLS, CDR2 YYNGEE, per germline. Together with reference TRBV9 and TRBJ2-5, the CDR3 gives the full variable domain: DSGVTQTPKHLITATGQRVTLRCSPRSGDLSVYWYQQSLDQGLQFLIQYYNGEERAKGNILERFSAQQFPDLHSELNLSSLELGDSALYFCASSVLEGSGLETQYFGPGTRLLVL.